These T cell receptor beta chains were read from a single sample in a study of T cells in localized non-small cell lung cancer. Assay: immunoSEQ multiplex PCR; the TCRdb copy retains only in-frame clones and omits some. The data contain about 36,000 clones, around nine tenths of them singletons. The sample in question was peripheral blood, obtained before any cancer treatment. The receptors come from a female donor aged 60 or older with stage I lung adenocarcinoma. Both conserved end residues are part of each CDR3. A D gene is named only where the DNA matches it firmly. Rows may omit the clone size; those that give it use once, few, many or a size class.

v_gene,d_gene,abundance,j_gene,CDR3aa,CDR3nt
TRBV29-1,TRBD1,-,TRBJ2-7,CSVEDQDRASYEQYF,TGCAGCGTTGAAGATCAGGACAGGGCTTCCTACGAGCAGTACTTC
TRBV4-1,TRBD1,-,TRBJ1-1,CASSHAWDRVNTEAFF,TGCGCCAGCAGCCATGCCTGGGACAGGGTGAACACTGAAGCTTTCTTT
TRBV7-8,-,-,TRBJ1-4,CASSLGFTNEKLFF,TGTGCCAGCAGCTTGGGGTTCACTAATGAAAAACTGTTTTTT
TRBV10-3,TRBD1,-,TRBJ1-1,CAISESSGQRITEAFF,TGTGCCATCAGTGAGTCGTCGGGACAGAGGATCACTGAAGCTTTCTTT
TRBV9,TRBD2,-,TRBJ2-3,CASSVGLAGFTDTQYF,TGTGCCAGCAGCGTAGGGTTAGCGGGGTTCACAGATACGCAGTATTTT
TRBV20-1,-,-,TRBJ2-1,CSAKGVHEQFF,TGCAGTGCTAAGGGTGTCCATGAGCAGTTCTTC
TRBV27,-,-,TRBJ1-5,CASGGGNQPQHF,TGTGCCAGCGGGGGAGGCAATCAGCCCCAGCATTTT
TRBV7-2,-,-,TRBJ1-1,CASSPPGQRNTEAFF,TGTGCCAGCAGCCCCCCGGGACAACGGAACACTGAAGCTTTCTTT
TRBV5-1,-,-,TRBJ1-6,CASSLVGDSPLHF,TGCGCCAGCAGCTTGGTAGGAGATTCACCCCTCCACTTT
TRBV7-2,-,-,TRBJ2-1,CASSLQAGASDEQFF,TGTGCCAGCAGCTTACAGGCGGGGGCGTCTGATGAGCAGTTCTTC
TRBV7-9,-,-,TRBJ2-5,CASSLSHTQETQYF,TGTGCCAGCAGCTTATCACATACCCAAGAGACCCAGTACTTC
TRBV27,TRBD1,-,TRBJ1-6,CASSLIRTGTTYNSPLHF,TGTGCCAGCAGTTTAATCCGGACAGGGACTACCTATAATTCACCCCTCCACTTT
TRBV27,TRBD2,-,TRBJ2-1,CASSLEASGVVNEQFF,TGTGCCAGCAGTTTAGAGGCTAGCGGGGTCGTCAATGAGCAGTTCTTC
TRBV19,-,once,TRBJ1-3,CASMVLLGNTIYF,TGTGCCAGTATGGTTCTGCTTGGAAACACCATATATTTT
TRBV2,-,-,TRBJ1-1,CASRGDAGEAFF,TGTGCCAGCAGGGGGGATGCAGGCGAAGCTTTCTTT
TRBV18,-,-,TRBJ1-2,CASSPTAQGNYGYTF,TGTGCCAGCTCACCAACCGCCCAGGGGAACTATGGCTACACCTTC